One sample yielded the 3 T cell receptor beta chains listed below, sequenced in a study of Ad26.COV2.S vaccination and SARS-CoV-2 variants. The treatment is: 19 received Ad26.COV2.S at low or high dose, single or two shots; roughly five received placebo; per-sample allocation not given. Samples were taken on day 63 after the first vaccine or placebo injection. Sequencing was performed with immunoSEQ multiplex PCR; in TCRdb, only in-frame clones are kept and a portion is missing. The repertoire holds some 420,000 clones, with roughly 88% as singletons. This sample comprised peripheral blood, obtained in a trial of Ad26.COV2.S vaccine versus placebo. These receptors were collected from a person aged 18-65 years who received the Ad26.COV2.S COVID-19 vaccine or a placebo.

The rearrangement joins TRBV19 to TRBJ2-2; D gene unclear. Per the germline V gene, CDR1 is LNHDA and CDR2 is SQIVND (reference sequence). This CDR3 has 14 amino acids. Trimming removed 8 bases from V and 0 bases from J, with 10 bases in between. CDR3 sequence: CASVAATNTGELFF. In DNA form, the CDR3 reads TGTGCCAGTGTGGCAGCAACGAACACCGGGGAGCTGTTTTTT.

The chain has TRBV11-2 and TRBJ2-1; 8 bases line up with TRBD2. This CDR3 has 13 amino acids. The trim removed 6 bases at V and 7 bases at J, leaving 5 bases unmatched. The V gene's germline CDR1 is SGHAT and CDR2 FQNNGV. This CDR3 is CASRRAGENEQFF. In DNA, the CDR3 is TGTGCCAGCAGGCGAGCGGGAGAAAATGAGCAGTTCTTC.

The V gene is TRBV28, the J gene TRBJ1-1; no definite D call. Germline V gene lookup returns CDR1 MDHEN and CDR2 SYDVKM. V lost 0 bases, J lost 6 bases, and 17 bases lay in between. The CDR3 totals 16 residues. The CDR3 DNA follows: TGTGCCAGCAGTTTATGGCGACATAGAGTGATCCCTGAAGCTTTCTTT. Protein product: CASSLWRHRVIPEAFF. Full variable domain (missing parts from reference TRBV28 and TRBJ1-1): DVKVTQSSRYLVKRTGEKVFLECVQDMDHENMFWYRQDPGLGLRLIYFSYDVKMKEKGDIPEGYSVSREKKERFSLILESASTNQTSMYLCASSLWRHRVIPEAFFGQGTRLTVV.